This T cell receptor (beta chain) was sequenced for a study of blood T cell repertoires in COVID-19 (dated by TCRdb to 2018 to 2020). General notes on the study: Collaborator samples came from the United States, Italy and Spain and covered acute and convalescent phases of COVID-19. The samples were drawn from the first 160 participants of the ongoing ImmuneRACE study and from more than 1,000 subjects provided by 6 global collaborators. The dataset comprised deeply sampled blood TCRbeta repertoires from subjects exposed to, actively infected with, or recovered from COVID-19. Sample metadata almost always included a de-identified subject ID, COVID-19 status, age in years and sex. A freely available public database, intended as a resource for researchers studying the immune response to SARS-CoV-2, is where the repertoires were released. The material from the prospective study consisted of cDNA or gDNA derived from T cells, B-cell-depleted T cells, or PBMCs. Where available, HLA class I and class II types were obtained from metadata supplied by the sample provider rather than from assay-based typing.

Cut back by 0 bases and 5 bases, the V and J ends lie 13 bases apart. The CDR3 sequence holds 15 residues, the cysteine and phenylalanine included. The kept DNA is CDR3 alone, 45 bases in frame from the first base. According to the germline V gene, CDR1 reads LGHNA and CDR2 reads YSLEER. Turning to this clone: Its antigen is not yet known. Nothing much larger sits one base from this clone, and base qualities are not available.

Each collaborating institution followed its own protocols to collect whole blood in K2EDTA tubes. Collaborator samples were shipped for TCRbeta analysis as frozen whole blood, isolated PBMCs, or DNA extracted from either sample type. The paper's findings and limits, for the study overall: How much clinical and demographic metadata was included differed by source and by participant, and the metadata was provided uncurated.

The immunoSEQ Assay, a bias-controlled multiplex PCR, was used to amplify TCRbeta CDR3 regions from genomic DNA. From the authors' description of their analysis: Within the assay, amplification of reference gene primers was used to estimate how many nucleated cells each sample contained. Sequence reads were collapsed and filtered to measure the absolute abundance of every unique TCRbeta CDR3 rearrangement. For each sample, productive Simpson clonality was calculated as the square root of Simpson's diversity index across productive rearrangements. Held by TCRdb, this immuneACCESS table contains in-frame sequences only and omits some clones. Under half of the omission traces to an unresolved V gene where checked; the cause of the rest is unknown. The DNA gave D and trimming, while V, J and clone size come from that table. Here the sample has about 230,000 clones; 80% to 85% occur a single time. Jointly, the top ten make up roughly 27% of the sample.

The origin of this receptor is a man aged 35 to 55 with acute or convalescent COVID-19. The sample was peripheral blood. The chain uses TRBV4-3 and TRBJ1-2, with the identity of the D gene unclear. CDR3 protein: CASSQDINRRYGYTF. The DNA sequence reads TGCGCCAGCAGCCAAGATATCAACCGGAGGTATGGCTACACCTTC.